Below, 12 T cell receptor beta chains from the same sample are listed, as sequenced in a study of blood T cells in healthy people across ages. It was with a sample-barcoded 5' primer and a J-beta primer mix that a second PCR of roughly 7 to 12 cycles was run. Using its own MiXCR run on the 5' RACE reads, TCRdb lists one record per CDR3 protein. The repertoire holds around 1,600,000 distinct CDR3 sequences, with roughly 43% as singletons. Specimen: blood. The receptors derive from a woman aged 18-29 years in good health.

This clonotype showed up just a few times. The V gene is TRBV24-1, the J gene TRBJ2-1; unclear D gene. V was trimmed by 5 bases and J by 0 bases, leaving 7 bases between them. CDR1 and CDR2 (germline): KGHDR, SFDVKD. This CDR3 comprises 14 residues. DNA of the CDR3: TGTGCCACCAGTGGTTCTAGCTCCTACAATGAGCAGTTCTTC. Its protein product is CATSGSSSYNEQFF.

This clonotype appeared a single time. The chain uses TRBV9 and TRBJ1-4, with D unclear. V shed 4 bases and J shed 7 bases, with 17 bases lying between them. CDR1 and CDR2 from the germline V gene are SGDLS and YYNGEE. CDR3 length: 15 residues. The CDR3 DNA reads as TGTGCCAGCAGCCCAGCGGATGTAAGAGGTGAAAAACTGTTTTTT. Protein sequence: CASSPADVRGEKLFF.

The chain combines TRBV12-5 with TRBJ2-3; the D is unclear. CDR1 is LGHNT, CDR2 FRNRAP, per germline. This CDR3 has 13 amino acids. V was trimmed by 7 bases and J by 7 bases, leaving 15 bases between them. The CDR3 bases are TGTGCTAGTGAGGGCAACCCGGGCAATACGCAGTATTTT. Translated, it gives CASEGNPGNTQYF.

Only a few counts were recorded for this clonotype. The CDR3 DNA sequence: TGTGCCAGTAGTTCACTAGCGGGTACGCAGTATTTT. Translation gives CASSSLAGTQYF. V is TRBV19 and J is TRBJ2-3; 9 bases are shared with TRBD2. Germline lookup yields CDR1 LNHDA and CDR2 SQIVND (reference sequence). CDR3 length: 12 residues. The V gene end was trimmed by 5 bases and the J gene end by 8 bases; junction bases not matched to a gene: 2.

The chain joins TRBV4-2 to TRBJ2-5; 7 nucleotides align to TRBD1. The V segment lost 2 bases and the J segment 7 bases; nucleotides outside the gene matches: 7. Germline lookup yields CDR1 LGHNA and CDR2 YNFKEQ. The CDR3 contains 14 residues. CDR3 region: CASSQHRDRGTQYF. The CDR3 bases are TGTGCCAGCAGCCAACACCGGGACAGAGGGACCCAGTACTTC.

This clonotype was found a few times. This chain links TRBV27 with TRBJ2-7; D possibly matches TRBD1 or TRBD2 (5 bases each). Trimming removed 6 bases from V and 7 bases from J, with 13 bases in between. The CDR3 spans 12 residues. From germline, CDR1 is MNHEY and CDR2 SMNVEV (reference sequence). DNA of the CDR3: TGTGCCAGCAGCCAGAATTGGGGGGAGCAGTACTTC. As protein: CASSQNWGEQYF.

This chain uses TRBV12-3 or TRBV12-4 with TRBJ1-1; D is uncertain. This CDR3 has 14 residues. V was pared by 1 base and J by 2 bases, with 8 bases between. CDR3 residues: CASSLGYVNTEAFF. The DNA for the CDR3 is TGTGCCAGCAGTTTAGGGTATGTAAACACTGAAGCTTTCTTT.

The V and J genes are TRBV7-9 and TRBJ2-1; D not resolved. Trimming removed 5 bases from V and 7 bases from J, with 9 bases in between. Germline CDR1 reads SEHNR; CDR2 reads FQNEAQ (reference sequence). The CDR3 totals 12 residues. CDR3 nucleotide sequence: TGTGCCAGCAGCGCTACCCCGAATGAGCAGTTCTTC. It codes for CASSATPNEQFF.

The chain recombines TRBV4-1 with TRBJ2-1, with D possibly called TRBD1 or TRBD2 (5 bases each). The V gene's germline CDR1 is MGHRA and CDR2 YSYEKL. Trimming removed 6 bases at V and 0 bases at J, with 15 bases between. This CDR3 spans 16 amino acids. CDR3: CASRRGWGSSYNEQFF. DNA of the CDR3: TGCGCCAGCAGAAGGGGTTGGGGGAGCTCCTACAATGAGCAGTTCTTC.

The chain has TRBV6-2 or TRBV6-3 and TRBJ2-3; D remains unclear. Germline values: CDR1 MNHEY, CDR2 SVGEGT. V lost 5 bases and J 5 bases, leaving 8 bases between the germline ends. This CDR3 is built from 12 residues. Here the CDR3 reads CASSDPGDTQYF. The CDR3 nucleotides are TGTGCCAGCAGTGATCCGGGAGATACGCAGTATTTT.

J is TRBJ2-2 and V is TRBV6-1; no clear D. Germline V gene data show CDR1 as MNHNS and CDR2 as SASEGT. V was shortened by 9 bases and J by 1 base, with 9 bases between the two germline ends. The CDR3 consists of 13 residues. CDR3 sequence (DNA): TGTGCCAGTTACAAGGAGAACACCGGGGAGCTGTTTTTT. Translated: CASYKENTGELFF.

This clonotype has just a few counts. The CDR3 DNA is TGTGCCAGCAGCTTATCGTCGTCGAGAGATACGCAGTATTTT. The encoded protein is CASSLSSSRDTQYF. This sequence joins TRBV7-6 and TRBJ2-3; no clear D gene. V lost 2 bases and J lost 5, with 11 bases in between. Germline-derived CDR1 and CDR2 are SGHVS and FNYEAQ. This CDR3 is built from 14 residues.